This TCR beta chain came from a study of blood T cell repertoires in COVID-19. Trimming shortened V by 6 bases and J by 2 bases, and 16 bases separated the two germline ends. The CDR3 loop spans 15 amino acids. Germline-derived CDR1 and CDR2 are MNHNY and SVGAGI (reference sequence). Per the study methods: Nucleated cell counts were estimated from reference gene primer amplification. Profiled with immunoSEQ multiplex PCR; TCRdb holds only in-frame clones, not every one. The V and J calls and the clone size are those of that table, but D and trimming were determined from the DNA. This table holds about 33,000 clones, around 90% found once.

V is TRBV6-6 and J is TRBJ1-1; D is possibly TRBD1 (6 bases). The receptor comes from a human donor with active COVID-19. The donor label of this sample is uncertain. The material sequenced was peripheral blood. CDR3 protein: CASREPQGKNTEAFF. The CDR3 DNA sequence: TGTGCCAGCAGAGAACCGCAGGGGAAAAACACTGAAGCTTTCTTT.